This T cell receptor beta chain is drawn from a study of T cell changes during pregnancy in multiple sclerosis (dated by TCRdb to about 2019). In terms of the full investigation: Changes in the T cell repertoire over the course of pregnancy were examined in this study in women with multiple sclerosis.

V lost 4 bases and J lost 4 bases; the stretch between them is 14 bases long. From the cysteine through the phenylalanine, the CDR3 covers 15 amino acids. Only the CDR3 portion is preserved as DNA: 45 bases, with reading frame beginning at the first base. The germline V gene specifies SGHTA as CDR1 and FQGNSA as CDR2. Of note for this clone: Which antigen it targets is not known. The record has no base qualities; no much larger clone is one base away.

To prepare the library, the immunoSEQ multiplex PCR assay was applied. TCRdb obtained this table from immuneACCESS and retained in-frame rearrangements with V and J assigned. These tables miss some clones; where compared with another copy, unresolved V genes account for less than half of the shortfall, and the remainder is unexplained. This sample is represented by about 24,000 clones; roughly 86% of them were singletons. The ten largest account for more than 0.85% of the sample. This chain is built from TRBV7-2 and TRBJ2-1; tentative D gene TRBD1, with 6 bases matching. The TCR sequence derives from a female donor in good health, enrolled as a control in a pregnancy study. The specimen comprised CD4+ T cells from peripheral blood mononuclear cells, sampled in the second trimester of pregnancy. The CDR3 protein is CASSSFSTGYNEQFF. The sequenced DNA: TGTGCCAGCAGCTCCTTCTCAACAGGGTACAATGAGCAGTTCTTC.